These T cell receptor beta chains were read from a single sample in a study of regulatory T cells in long-lasting Graves disease. TCRdb used MiXCR to reprocess the multiplex PCR reads, holding one entry per CDR3 protein. The sample lists 650,000 to 700,000 distinct CDR3 sequences, around 32% occurring once. Sequencing was performed on peripheral blood mononuclear cells (PBMCs), taken when the disease was refractory, from a patient treated with antithyroid drugs. All receptors come from a female donor with Graves disease. The CDR3 runs from the conserved cysteine through the conserved F or W. The order of the fields is V gene, clone size, D gene, J gene, CDR3 protein, CDR3 DNA. D genes are given only for firm matches. Some rows mark clone size as missing; the rest say once, few, many or name a class of expanded clone.

TRBV2	many	NA	TRBJ1-2	CASSEGESFGYTF	TGTGCCAGCAGTGAGGGAGAGTCTTTTGGCTACACCTTC
TRBV3-1	NA	TRBD2	TRBJ2-5	CASSQRGSGSQETQYF	TGTGCCAGCAGCCAACGGGGTAGCGGGTCACAAGAGACCCAGTACTTC
TRBV2	many	NA	TRBJ1-1	CASTVSGTTEAFF	TGTGCCAGCACCGTCTCCGGTACCACTGAAGCTTTCTTT
TRBV29-1	NA	NA	TRBJ2-7	CSAMTSFYEQYF	TGCAGCGCTATGACAAGCTTCTACGAGCAGTACTTC
TRBV7-9	NA	TRBD1	TRBJ1-4	CASSLVPGQGRNEKLFF	TGTGCCAGCAGCCTCGTCCCGGGACAGGGTCGGAATGAAAAACTGTTTTTT
TRBV5-6	NA	NA	TRBJ1-2	CASSLYKGGYTF	TGTGCCAGCAGCTTGTATAAGGGCGGCTACACCTTC
TRBV9	NA	TRBD1	TRBJ2-1	CASSVVVTGGEDEQFF	TGTGCCAGCAGCGTAGTTGTGACAGGGGGCGAGGATGAGCAGTTCTTC
TRBV5-1	NA	TRBD2	TRBJ2-7	CASSSGLAGGPPYEQYF	TGCGCCAGCAGCTCCGGACTAGCGGGAGGGCCCCCATACGAGCAGTACTTC
TRBV18	NA	NA	TRBJ1-4	CASSPTPSAATNEKLFF	TGTGCCAGCTCACCAACCCCTTCCGCCGCAACTAATGAAAAACTGTTTTTT
TRBV6-5	many	NA	TRBJ2-7	CASSYSQGQNYEQYF	TGTGCCAGCAGTTACTCACAGGGACAAAACTACGAGCAGTACTTC
TRBV27	few	NA	TRBJ1-1	CASKLDSMNTEAFF	TGTGCCAGCAAGTTGGACAGCATGAACACTGAAGCTTTCTTT
TRBV27	many	TRBD2	TRBJ2-7	CASSLYRGGEQYF	TGTGCCAGCAGTTTGTATCGGGGAGGGGAGCAGTACTTC
TRBV6-1	many	NA	TRBJ2-7	CASSEGIGEQYF	TGTGCCAGCAGTGAAGGAATAGGCGAGCAGTACTTC
TRBV27	NA	NA	TRBJ2-1	CASSPIRLDGGNEQFF	TGTGCCAGCAGTCCGATACGACTAGATGGGGGGAATGAGCAGTTCTTC
TRBV28	few	TRBD1	TRBJ2-2	CASSPRTGSGELFF	TGTGCCAGCAGCCCGAGGACAGGGTCCGGGGAGCTGTTTTTT
TRBV6-1	NA	NA	TRBJ2-7	CASSKTENEQYF	TGTGCCAGCAGTAAGACAGAAAACGAGCAGTACTTC
TRBV15	NA	NA	TRBJ1-1	CATSVAYTEAFF	TGTGCCACCTCCGTCGCCTACACTGAAGCTTTCTTT
TRBV12-3/TRBV12-4	few	TRBD1	TRBJ1-2	CASSTGQGYGGYTF	TGTGCCAGCAGCACGGGACAGGGTTATGGAGGCTACACCTTC
TRBV13	many	NA	TRBJ2-7	CASSRGGEQYF	TGTGCCAGCAGCCGTGGGGGCGAGCAGTACTTC
TRBV6-1	few	NA	TRBJ1-5	CASRKYSNQPQHF	TGTGCCAGCAGGAAATATAGCAATCAGCCCCAGCATTTT
TRBV20-1	NA	NA	TRBJ1-4	CSARDPGGREKLFF	TGCAGTGCTAGAGACCCGGGGGGCCGTGAAAAACTGTTTTTT
TRBV27	many	NA	TRBJ1-4	CASSLQGQAKLFF	TGTGCCAGCAGTTTACAGGGGCAGGCAAAACTGTTTTTT
TRBV11-2	few	TRBD2	TRBJ2-2	CASSLEGLAFNTGELFF	TGTGCCAGCAGCTTAGAAGGACTAGCGTTCAACACCGGGGAGCTGTTTTTT
TRBV6-2/TRBV6-3	few	TRBD2	TRBJ2-7	CASSYSTWRESQAYEQYF	TGTGCCAGCAGTTACTCGACGTGGCGGGAGAGCCAGGCTTACGAGCAGTACTTC
TRBV20-1	NA	NA	TRBJ1-1	CSAQQGITEAFF	TGCAGTGCTCAACAGGGAATCACTGAAGCTTTCTTT
TRBV6-5	NA	NA	TRBJ1-1	CASSYAVTNTEAFF	TGTGCCAGCAGTTACGCTGTGACGAACACTGAAGCTTTCTTT
TRBV6-5	NA	NA	TRBJ1-3	CASTYFQGPSGNTIYF	TGTGCCAGCACTTACTTCCAAGGCCCCTCTGGAAACACCATATATTTT
TRBV29-1	few	NA	TRBJ2-7	CSVVGHFPSYEQYF	TGCAGCGTTGTAGGGCATTTTCCCTCCTACGAGCAGTACTTC
TRBV5-1	NA	NA	TRBJ2-7	CASSLTWTDYEQYF	TGCGCCAGCAGCTTGACCTGGACGGACTACGAGCAGTACTTC
TRBV20-1	NA	TRBD1	TRBJ2-7	CSARSWTGGAYEQYF	TGCAGTGCTAGGTCATGGACAGGGGGCGCTTACGAGCAGTACTTC
TRBV29-1	NA	NA	TRBJ1-1	CSVETRMNTEAFF	TGCAGCGTTGAAACTCGGATGAACACTGAAGCTTTCTTT
TRBV29-1	NA	NA	TRBJ1-4	CSVPGPTNEKLFF	TGCAGCGTCCCAGGGCCAACTAATGAAAAACTGTTTTTT
TRBV7-6	NA	NA	TRBJ1-6	CASSFARDDSPLHF	TGTGCCAGCAGCTTCGCGAGGGACGATTCACCCCTCCACTTT
TRBV28	NA	TRBD2	TRBJ2-5	CASSLLISPSGTQRRETQYF	TGTGCCAGCAGTTTATTAATCAGCCCTAGCGGGACACAGAGGAGGGAGACCCAGTACTTC
TRBV12-3/TRBV12-4	NA	NA	TRBJ1-6	CASSFTRYNSPLHF	TGTGCCAGCAGCTTTACACGATATAATTCACCCCTCCACTTT
TRBV29-1	many	NA	TRBJ1-1	CSVDVPGGTEAFF	TGCAGCGTTGATGTACCGGGTGGCACTGAAGCTTTCTTT